In its sample, the clone carrying this T cell receptor (beta chain) was seen once. As yet, its antigen is unknown. TCRdb keeps only in-frame clones here, not all; method: immunoSEQ multiplex PCR. The sample carries more than 2 million clones, around 95% recorded once. This sample was taken from a study of shared clonotypes between healthy human individuals. The study's findings and limits: Of the naive CD4 clonotypes, roughly 5.5% were shared across several donors.

Losses at the gene ends were 7 bases for V and 8 bases for J; bases not matched to a gene: 6. Germline loops: CDR1 MDHEN, CDR2 SYDVKM. The CDR3 spans 13 residues. The receptor was isolated from a man between 18 and 35 years old in good health. The chain has TRBV28 and TRBJ1-4; 8 bases match TRBD1. Source material: naive CD4+ T cells sorted from blood. Indicated subset: CD45RA+ positively selected. The CDR3 DNA follows: TGTGCCAGCACTCCAGGGGGCCAGGAAAAACTGTTTTTT. Its translation is CASTPGGQEKLFF.